The clone carrying this TCR beta chain has ten or more counts. The antigen remains undetermined. These data are taken from a study of response to subunit inactivated influenza vaccine. Study observations and caveats: The authors suggested that few new T cells are recruited per seasonal influenza vaccination.

TCRdb reprocessed the RT-PCR reads via MiXCR and lists one record per CDR3 protein. The table has about 160,000 distinct CDR3 sequences, roughly 10% seen once. The CDR3 consists of 15 residues. V lost 3 bases, J lost 0 bases, and 10 bases lay in between. Germline CDR1 is SGHRS and CDR2 is YFSETQ. Sequenced material: non-naive T cells sorted from PBMCs, taken roughly 47 days after vaccination. The receptor was derived from a man in his forties or fifties who received an inactivated influenza vaccine. The rearrangement joins TRBV5-1 to TRBJ2-1; D might be TRBD2 (5 bases). This CDR3 reads CASSSLVPSYNEQFF. DNA for the CDR3: TGCGCCAGCAGCTCACTAGTACCCTCCTACAATGAGCAGTTCTTC.